Listed below are T cell receptor beta chains from one sample, sequenced in a study of blood T cell repertoires in COVID-19. The method was immunoSEQ multiplex PCR; TCRdb's version includes in-frame clones alone and lacks a portion of them. Counted here are some 150,000 clones, around 81% occurring once; the ten biggest clones make up under 4.5%. Sequencing was done on a sample of peripheral blood. These receptors came from an older woman with acute or convalescent COVID-19. Each CDR3 is given with its conserved first and last residue. Fields, in order: V gene, J gene, clone size, D gene, CDR3 DNA, CDR3 protein. A D gene is named only where the DNA matches it firmly. For some rows the clone size is stated as once, few or many, or as a class when expanded; others skip it.

V gene: TRBV5-4
J gene: TRBJ1-3
clone size: -
D gene: -
CDR3 DNA: TGTGCCAGCAGCTTACAGGGTGGTGGAAACACCATATATTTT
CDR3 protein: CASSLQGGGNTIYF

V gene: TRBV24-1
J gene: TRBJ2-3
clone size: once
D gene: TRBD2
CDR3 DNA: TGTGCCACCAGTGACCTAGCGGGAGCCTTAGATACGCAGTATTTT
CDR3 protein: CATSDLAGALDTQYF

V gene: TRBV18
J gene: TRBJ1-5
clone size: once
D gene: -
CDR3 DNA: TGTGCCAGCTCACCTGGTCTCGGACTGCAGAATCAGCCCCAGCATTTT
CDR3 protein: CASSPGLGLQNQPQHF

V gene: TRBV24-1
J gene: TRBJ2-1
clone size: -
D gene: TRBD2
CDR3 DNA: TGTGCCACCAGTGATCACGAGCCGCTAGCGGAAGATGAGCAGTTCTTC
CDR3 protein: CATSDHEPLAEDEQFF

V gene: TRBV7-2
J gene: TRBJ2-6
clone size: -
D gene: -
CDR3 DNA: TGTGCCAGCAGCTTAGGCAGCCAGGGCCCTCGCTCTGGGGCCAACGTCCTGACTTTC
CDR3 protein: CASSLGSQGPRSGANVLTF

V gene: TRBV24-1
J gene: TRBJ2-6
clone size: -
D gene: TRBD1
CDR3 DNA: TGTGCCACCAGTGACAGGGACAGGACCTCTGGGGCCAACGTCCTGACTTTC
CDR3 protein: CATSDRDRTSGANVLTF

V gene: TRBV28
J gene: TRBJ2-2
clone size: -
D gene: -
CDR3 DNA: TGTGCCAGCAGCCTTCCAGGCGGGGAGCTGTTTTTT
CDR3 protein: CASSLPGGELFF

V gene: TRBV11-2
J gene: TRBJ2-7
clone size: -
D gene: TRBD2
CDR3 DNA: TGTGCCAGCAGCCTTAGCGGGAGTCTAAACGAGCAGTACTTC
CDR3 protein: CASSLSGSLNEQYF

V gene: TRBV12-5
J gene: TRBJ1-2
clone size: -
D gene: -
CDR3 DNA: TGTGCTAGTGGTTTGGAGACACCGTCTACCTTC
CDR3 protein: CASGLETPSTF

V gene: TRBV6-6
J gene: TRBJ1-6
clone size: -
D gene: -
CDR3 DNA: TGTGCCAGCAGTTACTCGTCCCTCTCACCCCTCCACTTT
CDR3 protein: CASSYSSLSPLHF

V gene: TRBV5-1
J gene: TRBJ2-1
clone size: -
D gene: TRBD2
CDR3 DNA: TGCGCCAGCAGCCAAGACCCGGGACTAGCTTTTGAGCAGTTCTTC
CDR3 protein: CASSQDPGLAFEQFF

V gene: TRBV4-1
J gene: TRBJ2-5
clone size: -
D gene: TRBD2
CDR3 DNA: TGCGCCAGCAGCCAAGAATTCCTAGCGGCGTACCAAGAGACCCAGTACTTC
CDR3 protein: CASSQEFLAAYQETQYF

V gene: TRBV27
J gene: TRBJ2-7
clone size: -
D gene: -
CDR3 DNA: TGTGCCAGCAGTTTAGCCCCCCGGTGGGAGATCTACGAGCAGTACTTC
CDR3 protein: CASSLAPRWEIYEQYF

V gene: TRBV5-1
J gene: TRBJ2-7
clone size: -
D gene: TRBD2
CDR3 DNA: TGCGCCAGCAGCCCCCTCGCCGGGACTAGATCGAGAGAGCAGTACTTC
CDR3 protein: CASSPLAGTRSREQYF

V gene: TRBV6-6
J gene: TRBJ2-3
clone size: few
D gene: TRBD1
CDR3 DNA: TGTGCCAGCAGTAACGAAAACAGGGGGCCTCTTGATACGCAGTATTTT
CDR3 protein: CASSNENRGPLDTQYF

V gene: TRBV19
J gene: TRBJ2-3
clone size: -
D gene: -
CDR3 DNA: TGTGCCAGTAGTATAGATTCAGGGTTAAGGTATTTT
CDR3 protein: CASSIDSGLRYF

V gene: TRBV3-1/TRBV3-2
J gene: TRBJ1-1
clone size: -
D gene: TRBD1
CDR3 DNA: TGTGCCAGCAGTCCTATGGGACAGAAGAACACTGAAGCTTTCTTT
CDR3 protein: CASSPMGQKNTEAFF

V gene: TRBV11-2
J gene: TRBJ2-5
clone size: once
D gene: TRBD2
CDR3 DNA: TGTGCCAGCAGCTCCTTAGCGGGAGGGGTTCAAGAGACCCAGTACTTC
CDR3 protein: CASSSLAGGVQETQYF

V gene: TRBV14
J gene: TRBJ2-2
clone size: -
D gene: TRBD2
CDR3 DNA: TGTGCCAGCAGCCTACTTTGGTGGATTAGGACTAGCGGGAGGGGGAACACCGGGGAGCTGTTTTTT
CDR3 protein: CASSLLWWIRTSGRGNTGELFF

V gene: TRBV7-2
J gene: TRBJ1-1
clone size: -
D gene: -
CDR3 DNA: TGTGCCAGCAGCAACATCGAGGTGAGTTCGGCTTTCTTT
CDR3 protein: CASSNIEVSSAFF

V gene: TRBV28
J gene: TRBJ2-6
clone size: few
D gene: -
CDR3 DNA: TGTGCCAGCAGTTTGAGTCTAGGAACCTCTGGGGCCAACGTCCTGACTTTC
CDR3 protein: CASSLSLGTSGANVLTF

V gene: TRBV5-1
J gene: TRBJ2-1
clone size: once
D gene: TRBD1
CDR3 DNA: TGCGCCAGCAGCTTCAAAGACAGGGGCTCCTACAATGAGCAGTTCTTC
CDR3 protein: CASSFKDRGSYNEQFF

V gene: TRBV3-1/TRBV3-2
J gene: TRBJ1-6
clone size: few
D gene: TRBD1
CDR3 DNA: TGTGCCAGCAGCCAACCGGGACAGGGATTTTCACCCCTCCACTTT
CDR3 protein: CASSQPGQGFSPLHF

V gene: TRBV7-2
J gene: TRBJ1-2
clone size: few
D gene: TRBD1
CDR3 DNA: TGTGCCAGCAGCGCCCGGGACAGGAGATGGGCCGATGGCTACACCTTC
CDR3 protein: CASSARDRRWADGYTF

V gene: TRBV25-1
J gene: TRBJ1-1
clone size: -
D gene: -
CDR3 DNA: TGTGCCAGCAGTGGAGCAGGGCCAGGTTTCTTT
CDR3 protein: CASSGAGPGFF

V gene: TRBV2
J gene: TRBJ1-4
clone size: -
D gene: -
CDR3 DNA: TGTGCCAGCATACTAACACGGACAACTAATGAAAAACTGTTTTTT
CDR3 protein: CASILTRTTNEKLFF

V gene: TRBV6-5
J gene: TRBJ2-7
clone size: -
D gene: -
CDR3 DNA: TGTGCCAGCAGTTCGGAGTCCGAGCAGTACTTC
CDR3 protein: CASSSESEQYF

V gene: TRBV19
J gene: TRBJ1-2
clone size: -
D gene: TRBD1
CDR3 DNA: TGTGCCAGCCGACAGGGGAGCGCGGGTAACTATGGCTACACCTTC
CDR3 protein: CASRQGSAGNYGYTF

V gene: TRBV28
J gene: TRBJ1-5
clone size: -
D gene: -
CDR3 DNA: TGTGCCAGCGCTACAGGACCGTGGCGCAATCAGCCCCAGCATTTT
CDR3 protein: CASATGPWRNQPQHF

V gene: TRBV28
J gene: TRBJ1-5
clone size: -
D gene: -
CDR3 DNA: TGTGCCAGCAGTCCCCCGGACATTAGCAATCAGCCCCAGCATTTT
CDR3 protein: CASSPPDISNQPQHF

V gene: TRBV19
J gene: TRBJ1-1
clone size: -
D gene: -
CDR3 DNA: TGTGCCAGTAGTAAGGGATGGGGTACAGGAGCCAGGACAAGGGAAAACACTGAAGCTTTCTTT
CDR3 protein: CASSKGWGTGARTRENTEAFF

V gene: TRBV9
J gene: TRBJ2-7
clone size: -
D gene: -
CDR3 DNA: TGTGCCAGCAGCCGAAATCTAGCGAGTGAGCAGTACTTC
CDR3 protein: CASSRNLASEQYF

V gene: TRBV10-2
J gene: TRBJ1-3
clone size: -
D gene: -
CDR3 DNA: TGCGCCAGCAGCCCGGGACACCCGAGAAACACCATATATTTT
CDR3 protein: CASSPGHPRNTIYF

V gene: TRBV18
J gene: TRBJ1-1
clone size: -
D gene: -
CDR3 DNA: TGTGCCAGCTCACCACGGGGGCTCGGCACTGAAGCTTTCTTT
CDR3 protein: CASSPRGLGTEAFF

V gene: TRBV27
J gene: TRBJ1-2
clone size: -
D gene: TRBD1
CDR3 DNA: TGTGCCAGCCGCCTACAGGGGGCCCATGGCTACACCTTC
CDR3 protein: CASRLQGAHGYTF

V gene: TRBV7-2
J gene: TRBJ2-5
clone size: -
D gene: TRBD2
CDR3 DNA: TGTGCCAGCAGCTTAGTTGGGACTACCAAAGAGACCCAGTACTTC
CDR3 protein: CASSLVGTTKETQYF

V gene: TRBV28
J gene: TRBJ1-2
clone size: once
D gene: -
CDR3 DNA: TGTGCCAGCAGTTTGGGGCAGGGCCGATTCACTCCTGAGGTTAACTATGGCTACACCTTC
CDR3 protein: CASSLGQGRFTPEVNYGYTF

V gene: TRBV7-9
J gene: TRBJ2-3
clone size: -
D gene: TRBD1
CDR3 DNA: TGTGCCAGCAGCTTGGGGACAGTACCCACAGATACGCAGTATTTT
CDR3 protein: CASSLGTVPTDTQYF

V gene: TRBV27
J gene: TRBJ1-6
clone size: -
D gene: -
CDR3 DNA: TGTGCCAGCAAGATAGGGGGAAATAATTCACCCCTCCACTTT
CDR3 protein: CASKIGGNNSPLHF

V gene: TRBV11-3
J gene: TRBJ1-6
clone size: once
D gene: TRBD1
CDR3 DNA: TGTGCCAGCAGCTTATGGACAGGGGGCTGGGCCCTCCACTTT
CDR3 protein: CASSLWTGGWALHF

V gene: TRBV3-1/TRBV3-2
J gene: TRBJ2-1
clone size: -
D gene: TRBD2
CDR3 DNA: TGTGCCAGCAGCCAAGAAGTTCGGACTAGCGGGACGAATGAGCAGTTCTTC
CDR3 protein: CASSQEVRTSGTNEQFF